The 28 T cell receptor beta chains reported below all come from one sample, sequenced in a study of cytomegalovirus exposure and HLA in healthy donors. It was with 60 Vbeta and 13 Jbeta primers that the PCR ran. Clones were read by immunoSEQ multiplex PCR, and TCRdb kept only the in-frame ones, dropping some. The table lists about 90,000 clones, 55% to 70% of them singletons. Sequencing input: PBMCs. Every receptor here comes from a woman in her forties or fifties in good health and CMV-seropositive.

The chain links TRBV5-6 to TRBJ2-1; D unresolved. Germline CDR1 is SGHDT and CDR2 is YYEEEE. The CDR3 is made up of 13 amino acids. The V end was cut by 0 bases, the J end by 4 bases, with 5 bases between. CDR3 coding DNA: TGTGCCAGCAGCTTGGAATTATACAATGAGCAGTTCTTC. Protein sequence: CASSLELYNEQFF.

The rearrangement uses TRBV4-1 and TRBJ2-1; 12 positions match TRBD2. CDR1 MGHRA and CDR2 YSYEKL come from the germline V gene. The CDR3 runs to 18 residues. Trimming at V came to 2 bases and at J to 8 bases, leaving 13 bases not matched to a gene. CDR3 in DNA: TGCGCCAGCAGCCAACGGCTAGCGGGGGGGCCCCTTGGAGATGAGCAGTTCTTC. Amino acids: CASSQRLAGGPLGDEQFF.

This clone was seen a handful of times. The chain employs TRBV7-6 and TRBJ1-1, with 10 bases aligning to TRBD1. In germline, CDR1 is SGHVS, CDR2 FNYEAQ. V gave up 3 bases and J gave up 3 bases; unmatched junction bases: 4. The CDR3 is 15 amino acids. The CDR3 DNA reads TGTGCCAGCAGCTTGGGGACAGGGGTCGACACTGAAGCTTTCTTT. Protein: CASSLGTGVDTEAFF.

The chain carries TRBV7-6 and TRBJ2-1, with D uncertain. This CDR3 has 12 residues. V gave up 3 bases and J gave up 4 bases, with 4 bases separating them. Germline CDR1 and CDR2: SGHVS and FNYEAQ. CDR3 sequence: CASSFLYNEQFF. CDR3 nucleotides: TGTGCCAGCAGCTTCCTATACAATGAGCAGTTCTTC.

The rearrangement joins TRBV6-5 to TRBJ2-7, with no clear D. Germline assignment: CDR1 MNHEY and CDR2 SVGAGI. Trimming cost V 0 bases and J 0 bases, with 9 bases left between them. The CDR3 covers 15 residues. Written as DNA, the CDR3 is TGTGCCAGCAGTTACTCGAGTTCAGGCTCCTACGAGCAGTACTTC. Its protein product is CASSYSSSGSYEQYF.

The V and J genes are TRBV5-4 and TRBJ2-2, with 7 bases aligning to TRBD1. Trimming removed 0 bases from V and 0 bases from J; junction bases left unmatched: 2. Germline CDR1 SGHNT, CDR2 YYREEE (reference sequence). There are 16 residues in the CDR3. The CDR3 nucleotides are TGTGCCAGCAGCTTGGAGGGGGCCGCGAACACCGGGGAGCTGTTTTTT. This encodes CASSLEGAANTGELFF.

This clone was detected a few times. The J gene is TRBJ1-1, the V gene TRBV7-6, with 8 positions matching TRBD1. This CDR3 region has 15 residues. Trimming cost V 5 bases and J 4 bases; bases outside gene matches: 9. The germline V gene encodes CDR1 SGHVS and CDR2 FNYEAQ. The CDR3 here is CASSPEDRVGTEAFF. The CDR3 nucleotides read TGTGCCAGCAGCCCGGAGGACAGGGTGGGCACTGAAGCTTTCTTT.

The rearrangement joins TRBV30 to TRBJ1-4; tentatively, D is TRBD1 (5 bases). This CDR3 has 15 residues. The V gene's germline CDR1 is GTSNPN and CDR2 SVGIG (reference sequence). The V and J ends lost 2 bases and 11 bases respectively, with 21 bases between them. CDR3 nucleotides: TGTGCCTGGAGTCATTTTAAGGGGCCGACGGTGAAACTGTTTTTT. This encodes CAWSHFKGPTVKLFF.

The rearrangement links TRBV4-2 to TRBJ2-5; 11 nucleotides line up with TRBD2. V lost 1 base to trimming and J lost 3 bases; unmatched junction nucleotides: 4. CDR1 LGHNA and CDR2 YNFKEQ come from the germline V gene. This CDR3 has 16 residues. CDR3 sequence: CASSQGLAGLEETQYF. The DNA of the CDR3 is TGTGCCAGCAGCCAAGGACTAGCGGGGCTAGAAGAGACCCAGTACTTC.

The V gene is TRBV4-2, the J gene TRBJ2-5; D might be TRBD1 (5 bases). Trimming shortened V by 0 bases and J by 3 bases, and 5 bases separated the two germline ends. The CDR3 runs to 13 residues. The germline V gene has CDR1 LGHNA and CDR2 YNFKEQ. In DNA form, the CDR3 reads TGTGCCAGCAGCCAAGAGACAGAAGAGACCCAGTACTTC. Translation: CASSQETEETQYF.

V and J are TRBV7-2 and TRBJ1-5; 8 bases agree with TRBD1. Per the germline V gene, CDR1 is SGHTA and CDR2 is FQGNSA. The junction had 3 bases not matched to a gene; V was cut back by 5 bases and J by 6 bases. There are 13 residues in the CDR3. CDR3 sequence: CASSLDRVQPQHF. CDR3 DNA: TGTGCCAGCAGCCTGGACAGGGTTCAGCCCCAGCATTTT.

The genes are TRBV25-1 and TRBJ2-1, with 8 positions matching TRBD2. Trimming cost V 3 bases and J 4 bases; bases outside gene matches: 5. Germline lookup yields CDR1 MGHDK and CDR2 SYGVNS. The CDR3 runs to 15 residues. The CDR3 bases are TGTGCCAGCAGTGATCCCAGCGGGGGATACAATGAGCAGTTCTTC. Translating gives CASSDPSGGYNEQFF.

Here the CDR3 reads CASSFDRFTDTQYF. The DNA of the CDR3 is TGTGCCAGCAGCTTTGACAGGTTCACAGATACGCAGTATTTT. The chain couples TRBV7-2 to TRBJ2-3; possible D gene TRBD1, 6 bases. Deletions cut 3 bases from V and 2 bases from J, with 9 bases between. CDR1 SGHTA and CDR2 FQGNSA come from the germline V gene. The CDR3 is 14 residues long.

V gene TRBV7-2 combines with J gene TRBJ2-1, with D maybe TRBD2 (5 bases). V lost 2 bases and J 0 bases, leaving 11 bases between the germline ends. Germline V lookup: CDR1 SGHTA, CDR2 FQGNSA. The CDR3 has 16 residues. In DNA form, the CDR3 reads TGTGCCAGCAGCTTACTTACTGGGAGCTCCTACAATGAGCAGTTCTTC. Amino acid sequence: CASSLLTGSSYNEQFF.

The chain couples TRBV30 to TRBJ1-5; 8 nucleotides line up with TRBD1. There are 15 residues in the CDR3. The trim removed 1 base at V and 4 bases at J, leaving 6 bases unmatched. The germline V gene has CDR1 GTSNPN and CDR2 SVGIG (reference sequence). For the CDR3, the DNA is TGTGCCTGGAGTGCCGGACAGGGATTTAATCAGCCCCAGCATTTT. Translating gives CAWSAGQGFNQPQHF.

The chain uses TRBV2 and TRBJ1-4, with 11 bases lining up with TRBD1. After removal of 5 bases from V and 8 bases from J, the junction contained 4 bases not matched to a gene. This CDR3 is 14 amino acids long. Looked up from germline, CDR1 is SNHLY and CDR2 is FYNNEI. Here the CDR3 DNA reads TGTGCCAGCAGTCAGGGACAGGGGGAAGAAAAACTGTTTTTT. Protein: CASSQGQGEEKLFF.

This clone occurred a few times. At one of its ends the junction is not consistent with the germline gene, which may arise from a read error. This rearrangement joins TRBV7-9 to TRBJ1-1; 7 positions match TRBD1. The CDR3 contains 15 residues. The germline CDR1 and CDR2 sequences are SEHNR and FQNEAQ (reference sequence). The CDR3 region is CSSSGWDRRNTEAFF. For the CDR3, the DNA is TGTTCCAGCAGCGGGTGGGACAGAAGAAACACTGAAGCTTTCTTT.

This clone has only one observation. This chain uses TRBV6-5 with TRBJ2-7; possibly TRBD1 for D (6 bases). The V gene lost 6 bases and the J gene lost 3 bases, with 18 bases spanning the gap. The CDR3 is 15 amino acids. Germline CDR1 MNHEY, CDR2 SVGAGI. CDR3 sequence reads: CASRTAGTRNYEQYF. The CDR3 nucleotides read TGTGCCAGCAGGACAGCCGGGACACGCAACTACGAGCAGTACTTC.

This chain links TRBV6-6 with TRBJ2-1, with 9 bases that match TRBD1. Trimming cost V 5 bases and J 4 bases; bases outside gene matches: 6. The CDR3 has 15 amino acids. Germline assignment: CDR1 MNHNY and CDR2 SVGAGI (reference sequence). Here the CDR3 DNA reads TGTGCCAGCAGTCTGGGACAGGGAAGGTACAATGAGCAGTTCTTC. Encoded protein: CASSLGQGRYNEQFF.

This clone has only one observation. The DNA for the CDR3 is TGTGCCACGGCTATCGGGGGAAGTTACGAGCAGTACTTC. Translated: CATAIGGSYEQYF. The rearrangement links TRBV2 to TRBJ2-7; D may be TRBD2 (6 bases). V gave up 10 bases and J gave up 4 bases, with 17 bases separating them. The germline CDR1 and CDR2 sequences are SNHLY and FYNNEI. The CDR3 is made up of 13 amino acids.

The chain employs TRBV7-2 and TRBJ2-3; D uncertain. CDR3 length: 14 amino acids. The germline CDR1 and CDR2 sequences are SGHTA and FQGNSA. V dropped 1 base and J dropped 2 bases, with 7 bases sitting between them. The CDR3 DNA sequence: TGTGCCAGCAGCTTAGTGGGCAACACAGATACGCAGTATTTT. It translates to CASSLVGNTDTQYF. Filled out from reference TRBV7-2 and TRBJ2-3, the complete variable domain reads GAGVSQSPSNKVTEKGKDVELRCDPISGHTALYWYRQSLGQGLEFLIYFQGNSAPDKSGLPSDRFSAERTGGSVSTLTIQRTQQEDSAVYLCASSLVGNTDTQYFGPGTRLTVL.

The chain carries TRBV10-3 and TRBJ1-2; tentatively, D is TRBD1 (5 bases). V was pared by 3 bases and J by 7 bases, with 21 bases between. CDR1 is ENHRY and CDR2 is SYGVKD in the germline V gene. This CDR3 has 16 residues. The CDR3 protein is CAISEPEEGSLFGYTF. The CDR3 DNA sequence: TGTGCCATCAGTGAACCAGAGGAGGGGAGTCTTTTTGGCTACACCTTC.

The DNA of the CDR3 is TGTGCCAGCAGCCCTTACCGGGACAGGGGGCGGAACACTGAAGCTTTCTTT. It specifies CASSPYRDRGRNTEAFF. The chain has TRBV11-2 and TRBJ1-1; TRBD1 aligns across 12 bases. The CDR3 is 17 amino acids. With 5 bases clipped from V and 1 base from J, the junction kept 8 bases outside the gene matches. Germline lookup yields CDR1 SGHAT and CDR2 FQNNGV.

The chain has TRBV7-2 and TRBJ2-5; 15 bases are a match to TRBD2. This CDR3 has 17 amino acids. CDR1 is SGHTA and CDR2 is FQGNSA in the germline V gene. V lost 5 bases to trimming and J lost 2 bases; unmatched junction nucleotides: 6. The CDR3 bases are TGTGCCAGCAGCACTGGACTAGCGGGGGGGATACAAGAGACCCAGTACTTC. The encoded protein is CASSTGLAGGIQETQYF. The full variable domain, rest sourced from reference TRBV7-2 and TRBJ2-5, is GAGVSQSPSNKVTEKGKDVELRCDPISGHTALYWYRQSLGQGLEFLIYFQGNSAPDKSGLPSDRFSAERTGGSVSTLTIQRTQQEDSAVYLCASSTGLAGGIQETQYFGPGTRLLVL.

A word on this clone: Additional DNA sequences in this sample encode the identical CDR3. This chain joins TRBV28 and TRBJ2-7; TRBD2 aligns across 10 bases. V shed 6 bases, J shed 2 bases, and the junction held 4 bases outside the gene matches. CDR1 is MDHEN, CDR2 SYDVKM, per germline. CDR3 length: 14 residues. The CDR3 sequence: CASSLSGGAYEQYF. The CDR3 bases are TGTGCCAGCAGCCTAAGCGGGGGGGCCTACGAGCAGTACTTC.

This clone showed up just once. V and J are TRBV6-5 and TRBJ1-1; a possible D gene is TRBD1 (5 bases). Trimming shortened V by 4 bases and J by 0 bases, and 9 bases separated the two germline ends. Germline CDR1 MNHEY, CDR2 SVGAGI. The CDR3 contains 14 residues. The CDR3 loop is CASSSTDLNTEAFF. The DNA of the CDR3 is TGTGCCAGCAGTTCGACAGACTTGAACACTGAAGCTTTCTTT.

A single count supports this clone. The chain is built from TRBV2 and TRBJ2-3; TRBD1 agrees at 10 bases. The germline V gene has CDR1 SNHLY and CDR2 FYNNEI. This CDR3 region has 15 residues. V shed 3 bases, J shed 3 bases, and the junction held 3 bases outside the gene matches. This chain's CDR3 is CASSDRTGGTDTQYF. The CDR3 DNA reads TGTGCCAGCAGTGATAGGACAGGGGGGACAGATACGCAGTATTTT.

The CDR3 bases are TGTGCCAGCAGTCTAGCGGGGGGGCGGGAGACCCAGTACTTC. Translated: CASSLAGGRETQYF. The rearrangement links TRBV6-5 to TRBJ2-5; 12 nucleotides align to TRBD2. The ends lost 5 bases at V and 5 bases at J; junction bases unmatched: 3. The CDR3 sequence is 14 residues long. Germline lookup yields CDR1 MNHEY and CDR2 SVGAGI.